The 25 T cell receptor beta chains given below trace back to one sample, sequenced in a study of cytomegalovirus exposure and HLA in healthy donors. PCR employed 60 Vbeta and 13 Jbeta primers. Profiled with immunoSEQ multiplex PCR; TCRdb holds only in-frame clones, not every one. In the table there are about 170,000 clones, less than 75% of which are singletons. Sequenced sample: PBMCs. These receptors were obtained from a girl aged 5-17 years in good health and CMV-seronegative.

The CDR3 nucleotides are TGTGCCAGCAGCCCGCGACAGGGTTCCTACGAGCAGTACTTC. Residues: CASSPRQGSYEQYF. The chain links TRBV7-3 to TRBJ2-7, with 7 bases aligning to TRBD1. The length of the CDR3 is 14 residues. J gave up 1 base and V 5 bases, and 5 bases lay outside the gene matches. Germline values: CDR1 SGHTA, CDR2 FQGTGA.

With regard to this clone: One junction end does not reproduce the germline sequence, and a read error may be involved. The chain has TRBV4-1 and TRBJ2-5; D might be TRBD2 (7 bases). This CDR3 comprises 15 residues. CDR1 and CDR2 from the germline V gene are MGHRA and YSYEKL. As DNA, the CDR3 is TGCGCCAGCACCCAAGGAGGGGGGGCCGGTGAGACCCAGTACTTC. Translated: CASTQGGGAGETQYF.

V gene TRBV11-3 combines with J gene TRBJ2-7; a weak D match, TRBD1 (6 bases). Trimming removed 6 bases from V and 2 bases from J, with 11 bases in between. The germline gives CDR1 SGHNT, CDR2 YENEEA. The CDR3 totals 13 residues. CDR3 loop: CASSSGHTYEQYF. The CDR3 coding sequence is TGTGCCAGCAGTTCGGGACATACCTACGAGCAGTACTTC.

This rearrangement joins TRBV7-3 to TRBJ1-2; D gene uncertain. In germline, CDR1 is SGHTA, CDR2 FQGTGA. CDR3 length equals 12 residues. Trimming cost V 2 bases and J 8 bases, with 9 bases left between them. The CDR3 protein is CASSLGGGGYTF. Here the CDR3 DNA reads TGTGCCAGCAGCTTAGGAGGAGGCGGCTACACCTTC.

This chain joins TRBV7-9 and TRBJ2-5, with no clear D. Germline CDR1 reads SEHNR; CDR2 reads FQNEAQ (reference sequence). V dropped 5 bases and J dropped 4 bases, with 11 bases sitting between them. The length of the CDR3 is 13 residues. CDR3 sequence (DNA): TGTGCCAGCAGCCTACCCGAGCGAGAGACCCAGTACTTC. Amino acids: CASSLPERETQYF.

The V call is TRBV7-9, the J call TRBJ1-6, with D tentatively TRBD1 (5 bases). Germline CDR1 reads SEHNR; CDR2 reads FQNEAQ (reference sequence). There are 15 residues in the CDR3. With 5 bases removed from V and 10 bases from J, the gap between germline ends came to 18 bases. The CDR3, as DNA: TGTGCCAGCAGCCCACCGGGGGGTGTTGGGTCACCCCTCCACTTT. It yields the protein CASSPPGGVGSPLHF.

The chain joins TRBV19 to TRBJ2-7, with a tentative D call TRBD2 (6 bases). CDR1 LNHDA and CDR2 SQIVND come from the germline V gene (reference sequence). The CDR3 contains 13 residues. V shed 2 bases and J shed 7 bases, with 12 bases lying between them. The CDR3 region is CASSIKEGLEQYF. In DNA, the CDR3 is TGTGCCAGTAGTATAAAGGAGGGGTTGGAGCAGTACTTC. The whole variable domain, remainder taken from reference TRBV19 and TRBJ2-7, is DGGITQSPKYLFRKEGQNVTLSCEQNLNHDAMYWYRQDPGQGLRLIYYSQIVNDFQKGDIAEGYSVSREKKESFPLTVTSAQKNPTAFYLCASSIKEGLEQYFGPGTRLTVT.

The gene calls are TRBV14 and TRBJ2-2; D possibly corresponds to TRBD2 (6 bases). Trimming left V 1 base short and J 4 bases short, with 10 bases between. Germline values: CDR1 SGHDN, CDR2 FVKESK. The CDR3 is made up of 15 amino acids. This CDR3 reads CASSQVHGSTGELFF. DNA of the CDR3: TGTGCCAGCAGCCAAGTGCACGGGAGCACCGGGGAGCTGTTTTTT.

Here the CDR3 reads CASTHQTNYGYTF. CDR3 sequence (DNA): TGTGCCAGCACCCATCAGACTAACTATGGCTACACCTTC. J is TRBJ1-2 and V is TRBV9; D gene uncertain. The CDR3 is made up of 13 amino acids. Germline lookup yields CDR1 SGDLS and CDR2 YYNGEE. The V end was cut by 6 bases, the J end by 0 bases, with 9 bases between.

In its sample, this clone was seen a few times. This chain links TRBV5-1 with TRBJ2-3; TRBD2 aligns across 10 bases. V shed 5 bases, J shed 0 bases, and the junction held 21 bases outside the gene matches. Germline CDR1 is SGHRS and CDR2 is YFSETQ. The CDR3 loop spans 21 amino acids. CDR3 protein: CASRPDVPLAGSALSTDTQYF. CDR3 nucleotides: TGCGCCAGCAGGCCCGACGTCCCACTAGCGGGGAGCGCCCTTAGCACAGATACGCAGTATTTT. Combining the CDR3 with reference TRBV5-1 and TRBJ2-3 gives the whole variable domain KAGVTQTPRYLIKTRGQQVTLSCSPISGHRSVSWYQQTPGQGLQFLFEYFSETQRNKGNFPGRFSGRQFSNSRSEMNVSTLELGDSALYLCASRPDVPLAGSALSTDTQYFGPGTRLTVL.

A few counts support this clone. The gene calls are TRBV7-6 and TRBJ2-1; unclear D gene. In germline, CDR1 is SGHVS, CDR2 FNYEAQ. Trimming cost V 4 bases and J 8 bases, with 9 bases left between them. There are 12 residues in the CDR3. The CDR3 loop is CASSSEAYEQFF. CDR3 in DNA: TGTGCCAGCAGCTCAGAGGCCTATGAGCAGTTCTTC.

The chain recombines TRBV5-1 with TRBJ2-3; 7 bases match TRBD2. After removal of 1 base from V and 2 bases from J, the junction contained 4 bases not matched to a gene. This CDR3 is 15 amino acids long. Germline values: CDR1 SGHRS, CDR2 YFSETQ. CDR3 DNA sequence: TGCGCCAGCAGCTTGCTGCGGGGGAACACAGATACGCAGTATTTT. Protein product: CASSLLRGNTDTQYF.

This chain links TRBV29-1 with TRBJ1-1, with D hard to call. The V gene lost 2 bases and the J gene lost 11 bases, with 18 bases spanning the gap. This CDR3 is built from 13 residues. The germline CDR1 and CDR2 sequences are SQVTM and ANQGSEA. The CDR3 region is CSVEFQALRIAFF. The CDR3 DNA follows: TGCAGCGTTGAATTTCAGGCTCTGCGTATCGCTTTCTTT.

The chain couples TRBV6-5 to TRBJ1-1; a possible D gene is TRBD1 (5 bases). The CDR3 has 13 residues. V was trimmed by 4 bases and J by 4 bases, leaving 10 bases between them. Germline assignment: CDR1 MNHEY and CDR2 SVGAGI. CDR3 coding DNA: TGTGCCAGCAGTTCAGGGTTGGTCACTGAAGCTTTCTTT. This encodes CASSSGLVTEAFF.

This chain connects TRBV4-1 to TRBJ1-6; D might be TRBD1 (5 bases). The V end lost 3 bases, the J end lost 7 bases, and 22 bases lay between the germline ends. Looked up from germline, CDR1 is MGHRA and CDR2 is YSYEKL. This CDR3 contains 18 residues. CDR3 sequence reads: CASSQGEGRVLWNSPLHF. The CDR3 nucleotides are TGCGCCAGCAGCCAGGGGGAGGGTCGAGTATTGTGGAATTCACCCCTCCACTTT.

The chain has TRBV18 and TRBJ2-5, with 8 positions matching TRBD2. CDR3 length: 16 amino acids. The V gene's germline CDR1 is KGHSH and CDR2 LQKENI. Germline trimming cut 3 bases from V and 5 bases from J; bases unmatched to any gene: 11. The CDR3 bases are TGTGCCAGCTCACCCGGGAGCGGGGGTTTCGGGGAGACCCAGTACTTC. Translation gives CASSPGSGGFGETQYF.

The chain joins TRBV2 to TRBJ1-3, with D perhaps matching TRBD1 (5 bases). The germline gives CDR1 SNHLY, CDR2 FYNNEI. With 5 bases removed from V and 0 bases from J, the gap between germline ends came to 11 bases. The CDR3 totals 15 residues. CDR3 protein: CASSPTGRSGNTIYF. The CDR3 region has the DNA TGTGCCAGCAGTCCAACAGGACGCTCTGGAAACACCATATATTTT. Full variable domain (outside the CDR3, taken from reference TRBV2 and TRBJ1-3): EPEVTQTPSHQVTQMGQEVILRCVPISNHLYFYWYRQILGQKVEFLVSFYNNEISEKSEIFDDQFSVERPDGSNFTLKIRSTKLEDSAMYFCASSPTGRSGNTIYFGEGSWLTVV.

As DNA, the CDR3 is TGTGCCAGCAGCTTAGTTTTAGGGGGTCGGGCCCCAGTGTTCTTC. Amino acid sequence: CASSLVLGGRAPVFF. The genes are TRBV7-9 and TRBJ2-1, with D possibly being TRBD1 (6 bases). The V gene lost 1 base and the J gene lost 15 bases, with 22 bases spanning the gap. This CDR3 is built from 15 residues. From germline, CDR1 is SEHNR and CDR2 FQNEAQ (reference sequence). The variable domain in full, completed from reference TRBV7-9 and TRBJ2-1, reads DTGVSQNPRHKITKRGQNVTFRCDPISEHNRLYWYRQTLGQGPEFLTYFQNEAQLEKSRLLSDRFSAERPKGSFSTLEIQRTEQGDSAMYLCASSLVLGGRAPVFFGPGTRLTVL.

CDR3: CSVTSSQGVGEKLFF. CDR3 nucleotide sequence: TGCAGCGTTACTTCCTCGCAGGGGGTAGGAGAAAAACTGTTTTTT. The chain couples TRBV29-1 to TRBJ1-4; 7 bases are a match to TRBD1. CDR1 is SQVTM and CDR2 is ANQGSEA in the germline V gene. The CDR3 has 15 residues. The junction had 14 bases not matched to a gene; V was cut back by 5 bases and J by 8 bases.

The V gene is TRBV6-1, the J gene TRBJ2-1, with 7 bases identical to TRBD2. CDR3 length: 14 amino acids. The J segment lost 7 bases and the V segment lost 9 bases, leaving 12 bases of the junction unmatched. Germline CDR1 MNHNS, CDR2 SASEGT. Here the CDR3 DNA reads TGTGCCAGTGGTGGGAGGGCATCATTGAATGAGCAGTTCTTC. Its protein is CASGGRASLNEQFF.

The sample holds a few counts of this clone. The chain joins TRBV15 to TRBJ1-3; perhaps TRBD1 as D (6 bases). The V gene lost 5 bases and the J gene lost 0 bases, with 14 bases spanning the gap. CDR3 size: 16 residues. Per the germline V gene, CDR1 is LNHNV and CDR2 is YYDKDF (reference sequence). In DNA form, the CDR3 reads TGTGCCACCAGCGGAAACAGGGAGATCTCTGGAAACACCATATATTTT. It specifies CATSGNREISGNTIYF. The full variable domain, its missing parts supplied by reference TRBV15 and TRBJ1-3, is DAMVIQNPRYQVTQFGKPVTLSCSQTLNHNVMYWYQQKSSQAPKLLFHYYDKDFNNEADTPDNFQSRRPNTSFCFLDIRSPGLGDTAMYLCATSGNREISGNTIYFGEGSWLTVV.

V usage is TRBV4-1 and J usage is TRBJ1-1; D possibly corresponds to TRBD1 (5 bases). Trimming removed 0 bases from V and 1 base from J, with 12 bases in between. Germline loops: CDR1 MGHRA, CDR2 YSYEKL. This CDR3 spans 16 amino acids. Written as DNA, the CDR3 is TGCGCCAGCAGCCAAGAAGGGCAGGGATGGAACACTGAAGCTTTCTTT. The encoded protein is CASSQEGQGWNTEAFF.

This clone was observed a handful of times. V is TRBV7-9 and J is TRBJ1-3; TRBD1 aligns across 7 bases. Germline trimming cut 1 base from V and 2 bases from J; bases unmatched to any gene: 5. CDR1 and CDR2 (germline): SEHNR, FQNEAQ (reference sequence). This CDR3 contains 16 residues. The CDR3 region has the DNA TGTGCCAGCAGCTTAGAAGAGGGGGCAGCTGGAAACACCATATATTTT. Its translation is CASSLEEGAAGNTIYF.

This clone turned up a few times. This chain links TRBV7-2 with TRBJ2-1, with D perhaps TRBD2 (6 bases). V dropped 1 base and J dropped 7 bases, with 17 bases sitting between them. Germline CDR1 and CDR2: SGHTA and FQGNSA. This CDR3 has 16 residues. The CDR3 is CASSLVGAGKGNEQFF. Written as DNA, the CDR3 is TGTGCCAGCAGCTTAGTTGGGGCGGGGAAAGGGAATGAGCAGTTCTTC.

The rearrangement uses TRBV29-1 and TRBJ2-1; D remains ambiguous. Germline V gene sequence: CDR1 SQVTM, CDR2 ANQGSEA. CDR3 length equals 14 residues. Trimming left V 6 bases short and J 5 bases short, with 17 bases between. CDR3 sequence reads: CSVLPQVPNNEQFF. CDR3 in DNA: TGCAGCGTCCTTCCCCAGGTCCCCAACAATGAGCAGTTCTTC.